The 14 T cell receptor beta chains below were found in one sample sequenced in a study of blood T cell repertoires in COVID-19 (dated by TCRdb to about 2020). Library preparation employed the immunoSEQ multiplex PCR assay. The source is immuneACCESS, and TCRdb retained only in-frame sequences with V and J called. Part of the clones is not carried over; for the studies checked, unresolved V genes explain less than half of this, and the remainder is unexplained. The sample profile shows around 130,000 clones; 77% of them were found once. The ten biggest clones cover around 20% of the sample. The sequencing input was peripheral blood. These receptors originate from a man older than 75 with acute or convalescent COVID-19.

This clone was seen only once. The rearrangement joins TRBV18 to TRBJ1-5; D may be TRBD1 (6 bases). Germline V gene data show CDR1 as KGHSH and CDR2 as LQKENI. The CDR3 totals 15 residues. Trimming cost V 0 bases and J 0 bases, with 6 bases left between them. CDR3 in amino acids: CASSPPRGSNQPQHF. The CDR3 region has the DNA TGTGCCAGCTCACCACCCAGGGGTAGCAATCAGCCCCAGCATTTT.

The V call is TRBV4-2, the J call TRBJ1-3; the match to TRBD1 covers 7 bases. Per the germline V gene, CDR1 is LGHNA and CDR2 is YNFKEQ. The CDR3 contains 15 residues. V shed 0 bases and J 3 bases; nucleotides not matched to a gene: 2. The CDR3 reads CASSQEGGSGNTIYF. Written as DNA, the CDR3 is TGTGCCAGCAGCCAAGAAGGGGGCAGTGGAAACACCATATATTTT.

The rearrangement joins TRBV30 to TRBJ1-5; TRBD1 matches 8 bases. Germline loops: CDR1 GTSNPN, CDR2 SVGIG (reference sequence). V lost 1 base to trimming and J lost 6 bases; unmatched junction nucleotides: 8. The CDR3 length is 15 residues. CDR3 residues: CAWSDFGQGSQPQHF. CDR3 nucleotide sequence: TGTGCCTGGAGTGACTTTGGACAGGGCAGTCAGCCCCAGCATTTT.

J is TRBJ2-2 and V is TRBV11-3; a possible D gene is TRBD1 (6 bases). V lost 5 bases, J lost 1 base, and 17 bases lay in between. The CDR3 has 17 residues. The germline gives CDR1 SGHNT, CDR2 YENEEA. CDR3 region: CASSASPGTLNTGELFF. The CDR3 nucleotides are TGTGCCAGCAGCGCCTCTCCCGGGACATTGAACACCGGGGAGCTGTTTTTT.

DNA for the CDR3: TGTGCCACCACGTTGTTTGGGACAGGGGGTTACGAGCAGTACTTC. This sequence encodes CATTLFGTGGYEQYF. This chain connects TRBV15 to TRBJ2-7, with 11 bases lining up with TRBD1. Germline CDR1 is LNHNV and CDR2 is YYDKDF (reference sequence). J was trimmed by 4 bases and V by 7 bases; bases with no gene match: 9. The CDR3 length is 15 residues.

This chain joins TRBV27 and TRBJ2-5, with 14 bases fitting TRBD2. The germline V gene encodes CDR1 MNHEY and CDR2 SMNVEV (reference sequence). CDR3 length: 15 residues. Trimming took 10 bases from V and 5 from J; bases not matched to a gene: 9. The CDR3 here is CATRRTSGGWETQYF. As DNA, the CDR3 is TGTGCCACCCGAAGGACTAGCGGGGGGTGGGAGACCCAGTACTTC.

V and J are TRBV5-1 and TRBJ2-2; 7 nucleotides agree with TRBD1. Germline CDR1 SGHRS, CDR2 YFSETQ. After removal of 5 bases from V and 4 bases from J, the junction contained 8 bases not matched to a gene. The CDR3 sequence is 15 residues long. CDR3 in DNA: TGCGCCAGCAGAGAAATGACAGGGACCACCGGGGAGCTGTTTTTT. As protein: CASREMTGTTGELFF.

The chain is built from TRBV25-1 and TRBJ2-3; unclear D gene. This CDR3 spans 15 amino acids. CDR1 and CDR2 from the germline V gene are MGHDK and SYGVNS. V lost 1 base to trimming and J lost 4 bases, with 12 bases between them. The DNA of the CDR3 is TGTGCCAGCAGTGAATCCTCCCTAGTGGCAGATACGCAGTATTTT. It codes for CASSESSLVADTQYF.

The rearrangement uses TRBV11-2 and TRBJ1-5; D unresolved. The V gene lost 3 bases and the J gene lost 5 bases, with 8 bases spanning the gap. The germline CDR1 and CDR2 sequences are SGHAT and FQNNGV. There are 13 residues in the CDR3. CDR3 in amino acids: CASSLRSHQPQHF. The CDR3 DNA is TGTGCCAGCAGCTTGAGATCCCATCAGCCCCAGCATTTT.

This rearrangement joins TRBV6-2 or TRBV6-3 to TRBJ1-1; 7 bases are a match to TRBD1. In germline, CDR1 is MNHEY, CDR2 SVGEGT. Trimming removed 0 bases from V and 6 bases from J; junction bases left unmatched: 10. This CDR3 is 16 amino acids long. The CDR3 DNA follows: TGTGCCAGCAGTTACTCGAAAGGGGGCGGAGTGGCTGAAGCTTTCTTT. Translation gives CASSYSKGGGVAEAFF.

V and J are TRBV3-1 (or the pseudogene TRBV3-2) and TRBJ2-2; 9 bases line up with TRBD2. This CDR3 comprises 16 residues. The germline gives CDR1 LGHDT, CDR2 YNNKEL (reference sequence). V trimming: 4 bases; J trimming: 4 bases; junction bases outside the gene matches: 7. CDR3 DNA sequence: TGTGCCAGCAGCCGAGGGAGCGGGGGGTTCACCGGGGAGCTGTTTTTT. Translating it yields CASSRGSGGFTGELFF.

V gene TRBV3-1 (or the pseudogene TRBV3-2) combines with J gene TRBJ1-6, with 8 bases fitting TRBD1. With 2 bases clipped from V and 9 bases from J, the junction kept 6 bases outside the gene matches. The CDR3 length is 15 residues. Germline loops: CDR1 LGHDT, CDR2 YNNKEL (reference sequence). This CDR3 reads CASSQTDREFSPLHF. The CDR3 DNA sequence: TGTGCCAGCAGCCAAACGGACAGGGAGTTTTCACCCCTCCACTTT.

The chain joins TRBV6-2 or TRBV6-3 to TRBJ2-7; D gene uncertain. This CDR3 contains 13 residues. Per germline, CDR1 MNHEY and CDR2 SVGEGT. V gave up 2 bases and J gave up 0 bases, with 5 bases separating them. The CDR3 reads CASSYDTSYEQYF. The CDR3 bases are TGTGCCAGCAGTTACGACACCTCCTACGAGCAGTACTTC.

The genes are TRBV24-1 and TRBJ1-5; no clear D. Germline V lookup: CDR1 KGHDR, CDR2 SFDVKD. CDR3 length: 12 residues. V dropped 3 bases and J dropped 4 bases, with 3 bases sitting between them. This CDR3 reads CATSDPNQPQHF. The CDR3 nucleotides read TGTGCCACCAGTGATCCAAATCAGCCCCAGCATTTT.